Listed here is a single T cell receptor beta chain. Its antigen is unidentified. These data come from a study of long-term antiretroviral therapy in people with HIV. J gave up 1 base and V 4 bases, and 17 bases lay outside the gene matches. The V gene's germline CDR1 is SGHNT and CDR2 YYREEE (reference sequence). The CDR3 consists of 19 residues. The assay used was immunoSEQ (version v3.0), run at survey level. Profiling relied on immunoSEQ multiplex PCR, and the TCRdb table lists in-frame clones only, not all of them. The sample consists of more than 20,000 clones, about 86% of them appearing once. Every donor had one or more pre-ART and two or more post-ART PBMC samples. Ahead of DNA extraction, samples held about 0.95-11 million cryopreserved PBMC each. Study findings and constraints: ART-treated samples gained diversity yet remained below transplant donor controls. ART adherence, viral resistance and therapy changes went undocumented.

J is TRBJ1-2 and V is TRBV5-4, with TRBD1 identical over 9 bases. Sequenced material: unsorted PBMCs, taken approximately 2.7 years after starting antiretroviral therapy. This receptor was obtained from a man in his forties or fifties with HIV. The CDR3 nucleotides are TGTGCCAGCAGCCAGACGGCGCGGACAGGGGTAGATAGTAACTATGGCTACACCTTC. As protein: CASSQTARTGVDSNYGYTF.